This TCR beta chain was recorded in a study of T cells in Graves' hyperthyroidism and ophthalmopathy. Overall study results and limits: Most expanded thyroid clonotypes above 0.001 also appeared in blood.

Points on this clonotype: Its specificity is not known.

RNA transcripts served as the template for amplifying TCR beta CDR3 regions. The primer set for the first-round RT-PCR of the TCR CDR3 was HTBI. TCRdb used MiXCR to reprocess the multiplex PCR reads, holding one entry per CDR3 protein. The sample holds almost 600,000 distinct CDR3 sequences; around 45% are singletons and the top ten take about 8.3%. Lactation, pregnancy, other autoimmune disease or uncontrolled infection excluded patients. Sequencing used peripheral blood or thyroid tissue (not recorded which). The sequence was obtained from a woman under 30 with Graves' hyperthyroidism.

In DNA form, the CDR3 reads TGCGCCAGCAGCCAAGACTATCCGCGTAGCTCCTACGAGCATTTT. This encodes CASSQDYPRSSYEHF. The J gene is TRBJ1-5, the V gene TRBV4-1; no clear D. Germline V gene sequence: CDR1 MGHRA, CDR2 YSYEKL. CDR3 length: 15 amino acids. Trimming left V 0 bases short and J 14 bases short, with 20 bases between.